The clone carrying this TCR beta chain was seen only a few times. The antigen remains unidentified. This CDR3 contains 13 residues. V was clipped by 4 bases and J by 0 bases, with 9 bases between them. Germline values: CDR1 SQVTM, CDR2 ANQGSEA. This sample was included in a study of identical twins. Study-level points and caveats: Sequences that were out-of-frame, alpha and twin-shared displayed an excess of low generation probability.

Using its own MiXCR run on the 5' RACE reads, TCRdb lists one record per CDR3 protein. Among about 520,000 distinct CDR3 sequences, about 20% were seen once, and the ten largest hold 0.91%. This sample was shared with a second study, whose subject was T cells expressing NK-cell markers. As reported in that work: Each TCR beta repertoire originated in sorted T cells that were CD3+CD56+NKG2C+, CD3+CD56+NKG2C- or CD3+CD56-NKG2C+. Restricting sorting to alpha-beta TCR T cells was achieved in several experiments by an anti-gamma-delta TCR antibody. There remained a lack of clarity about HCMV specificity of expanded NKG2C+ T cell clones.

The J gene is TRBJ1-1, the V gene TRBV29-1; no clear D. The sequenced sample consisted of CD4+ T cells sorted from blood. This TCR derives from a woman between 18 and 29 years old in good health. As DNA, the CDR3 is TGCAGCGTTGCTAGGGAAATGAACACTGAAGCTTTCTTT. Translation gives CSVAREMNTEAFF.